The 8 T cell receptor beta chains listed next were all sequenced from one sample in a study of early T cells in non-severe SARS-CoV-2 infection. TCRdb used MiXCR to reprocess the 5' RACE reads, holding one entry per CDR3 protein. This repertoire shows tens of thousands of distinct CDR3 sequences, 5% to 6% found once; its top ten account for roughly 27%. The sample taken for sequencing was whole blood. The source of these receptors is an adult who was a healthcare worker with PCR-confirmed SARS-CoV-2 infection or an uninfected control (not recorded which).

This clonotype has at least ten counts. This chain connects TRBV20-1 to TRBJ2-7; 9 bases match TRBD2. The germline V gene has CDR1 DFQATT and CDR2 SNEGSKA (reference sequence). V lost 5 bases, J lost 4 bases, and 12 bases stayed unmatched. CDR3 length: 15 amino acids. CDR3 protein: CSAPDGREGRYEQYF. CDR3 in DNA: TGCAGTGCTCCCGACGGGCGGGAGGGCCGGTACGAGCAGTACTTC.

By sample fraction, this clonotype is medium-sized (0.01 to 0.1%). The chain couples TRBV20-1 to TRBJ2-1, with 14 bases matching TRBD2. The CDR3 runs to 15 residues. Germline CDR1 is DFQATT and CDR2 is SNEGSKA (reference sequence). V shed 4 bases and J 8 bases; nucleotides not matched to a gene: 7. The CDR3 is CSATSPTSGGDEQFF. Written as DNA, the CDR3 is TGCAGTGCTACCTCCCCGACTAGCGGGGGGGATGAGCAGTTCTTC.

Details on this clonotype: A much bigger clone sits one base away, suggesting this may be a read error. The V gene is TRBV6-5, the J gene TRBJ2-3, with TRBD2 matching 7 bases. Germline CDR1 MNHEY, CDR2 SVGAGI. This CDR3 region has 14 residues. CDR3 sequence (DNA): TGTGCCAGCAGTCACTCGAGGCGGGGGGATACGCAGTATTTT. Translating gives CASSHSRRGDTQYF.

This clonotype was seen at least ten times. This chain joins TRBV5-6 and TRBJ2-5; D is unclear. CDR3 size: 14 residues. The V gene lost 0 bases and the J gene lost 2 bases, with 8 bases spanning the gap. CDR1 and CDR2 (germline): SGHDT, YYEEEE. The CDR3 DNA reads TGTGCCAGCAGCTTGGCTCAACAGCAAGAGACCCAGTACTTC. It encodes CASSLAQQQETQYF.

There are many counts of this clonotype. The chain couples TRBV9 to TRBJ2-1; D could derive from TRBD1 or TRBD2 (6 bases each). The CDR3 length is 15 residues. V shed 0 bases and J shed 2 bases, with 9 bases lying between them. The germline CDR1 and CDR2 sequences are SGDLS and YYNGEE. CDR3 sequence reads: CASSVEGGPYNEQFF. In DNA form, the CDR3 reads TGTGCCAGCAGCGTAGAGGGGGGACCCTACAATGAGCAGTTCTTC.

This clonotype appeared many times. The chain links TRBV6-2 or TRBV6-3 to TRBJ2-3; 9 bases map to TRBD2. CDR1 and CDR2 from the germline V gene are MNHEY and SVGEGT. J gave up 2 bases and V 5 bases, and 8 bases lay outside the gene matches. The CDR3 contains 16 residues. Here the CDR3 DNA reads TGTGCCAGCAGTCCCTATAGCGGGAGCGCCACAGATACGCAGTATTTT. Its translation: CASSPYSGSATDTQYF.

The chain joins TRBV5-4 to TRBJ2-3; the D gene is possibly TRBD2 (5 bases). Germline values: CDR1 SGHNT, CDR2 YYREEE (reference sequence). Trimming took 5 bases from V and 5 from J, leaving 12 bases between them. The CDR3 covers 13 residues. The CDR3 region is CASRKEAQDTQYF. CDR3 sequence (DNA): TGTGCCAGCAGGAAGGAGGCCCAAGATACGCAGTATTTT.

This clonotype was picked up a small number of times. The chain carries TRBV7-9 and TRBJ1-1; 7 positions agree with TRBD1. This CDR3 contains 15 residues. V was pared by 1 base and J by 2 bases, with 4 bases of the junction left unmatched. The germline V gene has CDR1 SEHNR and CDR2 FQNEAQ (reference sequence). The DNA for the CDR3 is TGTGCCAGCAGCTTAGGGGGGACAGCCAACACTGAAGCTTTCTTT. Protein sequence: CASSLGGTANTEAFF.